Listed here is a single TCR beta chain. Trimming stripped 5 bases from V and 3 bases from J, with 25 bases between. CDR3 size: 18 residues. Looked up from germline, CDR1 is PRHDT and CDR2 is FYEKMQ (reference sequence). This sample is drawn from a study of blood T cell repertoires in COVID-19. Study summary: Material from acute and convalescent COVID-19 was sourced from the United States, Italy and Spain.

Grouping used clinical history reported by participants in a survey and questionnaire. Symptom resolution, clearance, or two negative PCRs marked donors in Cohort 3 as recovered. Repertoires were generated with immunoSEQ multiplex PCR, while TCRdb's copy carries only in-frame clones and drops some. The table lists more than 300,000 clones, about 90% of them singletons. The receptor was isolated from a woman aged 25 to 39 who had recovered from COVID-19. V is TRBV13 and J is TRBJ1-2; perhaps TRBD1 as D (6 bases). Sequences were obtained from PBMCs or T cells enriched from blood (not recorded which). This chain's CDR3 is CASSHDRSSAPEYYGYTF. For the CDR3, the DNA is TGTGCCAGCAGCCACGACAGGAGTAGTGCCCCCGAGTACTATGGCTACACCTTC. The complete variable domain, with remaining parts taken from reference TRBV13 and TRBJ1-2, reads AAGVIQSPRHLIKEKRETATLKCYPIPRHDTVYWYQQGPGQDPQFLISFYEKMQSDKGSIPDRFSAQQFSDYHSELNMSSLELGDSALYFCASSHDRSSAPEYYGYTFGSGTRLTVV.